The clone carrying this TCR beta chain was seen ten or more times. Genomic DNA served as template for TCR beta VDJ and CDR3 profiling. TCRdb reanalysed the reads using MiXCR and keeps one entry per CDR3 protein. The sample shows 150,000 to 200,000 distinct CDR3 sequences, about 60% of them seen only once. The data stem from a study of CD8+CD57+ T cells in acquired aplastic anemia. CDR3 length: 16 residues. The germline V gene encodes CDR1 SNHLY and CDR2 FYNNEI. The V end lost 0 bases, the J end lost 0 bases, and 11 bases lay between the germline ends. The source of this sequence is a human donor in good health. Sequencing was carried out using sorted CD4+, CD8+, or CD8+CD57+ T cells (not recorded which) from PBMCs. This rearrangement joins TRBV2 to TRBJ1-1; a possible D gene is TRBD1 (6 bases). This CDR3 reads CASSEAPGQLNTEAFF. CDR3 bases: TGTGCCAGCAGTGAAGCGCCTGGACAGCTGAACACTGAAGCTTTCTTT.